Below, 17 T cell receptor beta chains from the same sample are listed, as sequenced in a study of CD8 T cells in ankylosing spondylitis. General study results and limits: Blood of patients with ankylosing spondylitis appeared to be characterized by a TCR beta motif of eight or nine highly homologous variants.

These receptors lack a known antigen. TCRdb processed the 5' RACE reads anew with MiXCR; each CDR3 protein has one entry. Among hundreds of thousands of distinct CDR3 sequences, about 12% were seen once, and the ten largest hold under 7.5%. Sequencing was performed on blood, either unsorted or a sorted T cell fraction (not recorded which). The receptors were gathered from a male donor with ankylosing spondylitis.

This clonotype came up many times. In nucleotides, the CDR3 is TGCAGCGCTGACACTATTCGCACAGATACGCAGTATTTT. Protein sequence: CSADTIRTDTQYF. The rearrangement joins TRBV29-1 to TRBJ2-3; the D is unclear. There are 13 residues in the CDR3. The V gene lost 7 bases and the J gene lost 1 base, with 12 bases spanning the gap. The germline V gene has CDR1 SQVTM and CDR2 ANQGSEA.

This chain uses TRBV20-1 with TRBJ2-1, with 7 bases fitting TRBD2. Trimming cost V 1 base and J 0 bases; bases outside gene matches: 6. Germline V gene sequence: CDR1 DFQATT, CDR2 SNEGSKA (reference sequence). The CDR3 totals 16 residues. CDR3 sequence: CSARVSGSRSYNEQFF. The CDR3 coding sequence is TGCAGTGCTAGAGTTAGCGGGTCCCGCTCCTACAATGAGCAGTTCTTC.

This clonotype was seen a few times. This chain joins TRBV20-1 and TRBJ1-2; D might be TRBD1 (5 bases). V was shortened by 0 bases and J by 0 bases, with 14 bases between the two germline ends. Germline V lookup: CDR1 DFQATT, CDR2 SNEGSKA (reference sequence). The CDR3 extends over 16 amino acids. In nucleotides, the CDR3 is TGCAGTGCTAGAGATGGGCAGGGCCTATCTAACTATGGCTACACCTTC. Amino acids: CSARDGQGLSNYGYTF.

This clonotype was picked up a small number of times. This chain links TRBV12-3 or TRBV12-4 with TRBJ2-7; unclear D gene. The CDR3 runs to 11 residues. The V end was cut by 1 base, the J end by 7 bases, with 5 bases between. The CDR3 sequence: CASSLGAEQYF. The DNA of the CDR3 is TGTGCCAGCAGTTTAGGAGCGGAGCAGTACTTC.

This clonotype was counted between two and nine times. The gene calls are TRBV7-8 and TRBJ1-5; 10 bases are a match to TRBD1. The CDR3 extends over 15 amino acids. Germline-derived CDR1 and CDR2 are SGHVS and FQNEAQ. J was trimmed by 4 bases and V by 5 bases; bases with no gene match: 5. CDR3 bases: TGTGCCAGCAGCCCAAAGGGACAGGGGAATCAGCCCCAGCATTTT. Translation gives CASSPKGQGNQPQHF.

The chain combines TRBV9 with TRBJ2-1; D gene uncertain. The CDR3 runs 15 residues. Germline V gene data show CDR1 as SGDLS and CDR2 as YYNGEE. Trimming cost V 4 bases and J 0 bases, with 11 bases left between them. CDR3 sequence: CASSHGSSSYNEQFF. The CDR3 DNA is TGTGCCAGCAGCCATGGGTCAAGCTCCTACAATGAGCAGTTCTTC.

This clonotype turned up a few times. The chain uses TRBV4-1 and TRBJ2-2, with 7 bases aligning to TRBD2. The CDR3 contains 16 residues. V shed 0 bases and J 0 bases; nucleotides not matched to a gene: 1. From germline, CDR1 is MGHRA and CDR2 YSYEKL. In DNA, the CDR3 is TGCGCCAGCAGCCAAGAGAGCGGGGCGAACACCGGGGAGCTGTTTTTT. It specifies CASSQESGANTGELFF.

This clonotype was observed many times. V is TRBV20-1 and J is TRBJ1-5; D unresolved. Germline V lookup: CDR1 DFQATT, CDR2 SNEGSKA (reference sequence). The CDR3 covers 13 residues. Between the trimmed V and J ends, which lost 5 bases and 5 bases, there was a span of 13 bases. The CDR3 loop reads CSASYSGDQPQHF. CDR3 coding DNA: TGCAGTGCTTCTTACAGTGGTGATCAGCCCCAGCATTTT.

This clonotype was observed many times. This sequence joins TRBV12-3 or TRBV12-4 and TRBJ1-2; D is ambiguous. The CDR3 loop spans 13 amino acids. The germline V and J ends were trimmed by 1 base and 4 bases, with 7 bases remaining between them. The CDR3 sequence is CASSLVGIYGYTF. DNA of the CDR3: TGTGCCAGCAGTTTAGTAGGGATCTATGGCTACACCTTC.

This clonotype was observed many times. The chain combines TRBV15 with TRBJ2-7, with 7 bases lining up with TRBD2. V lost 0 bases, J lost 3 bases, and 5 bases stayed unmatched. The CDR3 runs 15 residues. Per germline, CDR1 LNHNV and CDR2 YYDKDF (reference sequence). The CDR3, as DNA: TGTGCCACCAGCAGAGACCGGACTAGGGGCTACGAGCAGTACGTC. Protein sequence: CATSRDRTRGYEQYV.

The chain links TRBV4-1 to TRBJ2-1, with TRBD2 matching over 11 bases. CDR3 size: 14 residues. J gave up 8 bases and V 1 base, and 1 base lay outside the gene matches. Germline V lookup: CDR1 MGHRA, CDR2 YSYEKL. The DNA of the CDR3 is TGCGCCAGCAGCCAAGTACTAGCGGGAGATGAGCAGTTCTTC. Its translation: CASSQVLAGDEQFF.

This clonotype was detected many times. The J gene is TRBJ1-1, the V gene TRBV7-9; D ambiguous. Trimming removed 7 bases at V and 4 bases at J, with 19 bases between. Germline values: CDR1 SEHNR, CDR2 FQNEAQ (reference sequence). This CDR3 contains 15 residues. CDR3 bases: TGTGCCAGCACCCCCCGACAATTTTCTGGCACTGAAGCTTTCTTT. Amino acid sequence: CASTPRQFSGTEAFF.

This clonotype showed up just once. V gene TRBV13 combines with J gene TRBJ2-1; tentative D call: TRBD1 (5 bases). V lost 6 bases, J lost 3 bases, and 12 bases lay in between. The CDR3 is 14 residues long. CDR1 is PRHDT and CDR2 is FYEKMQ in the germline V gene (reference sequence). CDR3 in amino acids: CASRPGISYNEQFF. The CDR3 nucleotides read TGTGCCAGCAGGCCAGGGATAAGCTACAATGAGCAGTTCTTC.

The chain carries TRBV20-1 and TRBJ2-7; D is perhaps TRBD2 (5 bases). Germline loops: CDR1 DFQATT, CDR2 SNEGSKA (reference sequence). CDR3 length equals 12 residues. V dropped 5 bases and J dropped 4 bases, with 12 bases sitting between them. CDR3 sequence (DNA): TGCAGTGCTCCTCCTGGAGGATACGAGCAGTACTTC. Its protein product is CSAPPGGYEQYF.

The chain carries TRBV20-1 and TRBJ1-1; 7 bases fit TRBD1. Germline CDR1 and CDR2: DFQATT and SNEGSKA (reference sequence). Germline trimming cut 6 bases from V and 0 bases from J; bases unmatched to any gene: 7. CDR3 size: 14 residues. Written as DNA, the CDR3 is TGCAGTGCCAACCGACAGGGATTGAACACTGAAGCTTTCTTT. Translating it yields CSANRQGLNTEAFF.

V gene TRBV7-2 combines with J gene TRBJ2-1; TRBD1 matches at 9 bases. Trimming cost V 5 bases and J 5 bases; bases outside gene matches: 10. The CDR3 contains 16 residues. The germline gives CDR1 SGHTA, CDR2 FQGNSA. The CDR3 DNA reads as TGTGCCAGCAGCCCCCGGACAGGGGAAAGCGACAATGAGCAGTTCTTC. This translates into CASSPRTGESDNEQFF.

The J gene is TRBJ2-3, the V gene TRBV21-1; TRBD1, the table's D call, was not compared with the DNA. TRBV21-1 is assigned pseudogene status. The CDR3 covers 15 residues. CDR3 protein: CASSISRAELDTQYF. The CDR3 DNA is TGTGCCAGCAGCATCAGCCGGGCCGAGTTAGATACGCAGTATTTT.